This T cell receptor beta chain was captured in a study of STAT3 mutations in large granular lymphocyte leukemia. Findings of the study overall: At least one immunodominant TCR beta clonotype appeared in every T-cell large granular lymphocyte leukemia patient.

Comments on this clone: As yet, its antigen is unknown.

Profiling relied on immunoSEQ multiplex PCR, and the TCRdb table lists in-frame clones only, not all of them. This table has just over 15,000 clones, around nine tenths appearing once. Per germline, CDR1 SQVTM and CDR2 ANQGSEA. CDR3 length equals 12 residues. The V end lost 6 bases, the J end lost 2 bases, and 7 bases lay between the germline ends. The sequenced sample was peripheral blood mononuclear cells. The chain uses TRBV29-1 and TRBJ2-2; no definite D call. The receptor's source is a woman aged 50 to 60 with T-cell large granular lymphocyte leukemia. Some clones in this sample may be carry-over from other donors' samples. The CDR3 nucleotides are TGCAGCGTCCTCACCAACACCGGGGAGCTGTTTTTT. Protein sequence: CSVLTNTGELFF.